A single sample is the source of the 32 T cell receptor beta chains below, sequenced in a study of neurological immune-mediated disorders. Via MiXCR, TCRdb re-called the 5' RACE reads, giving one row per CDR3 protein. The sample yields around 69,000 distinct CDR3 sequences, less than 5.5% seen once. The specimen was PBMCs. The receptor set was obtained from a man under 40 with multiple sclerosis.

In its sample, this clonotype was seen many times. The germline gene is not matched at one end of the junction; a read error may be the cause. The rearrangement joins TRBV20-1 to TRBJ1-6; D call uncertain. CDR1 and CDR2 from the germline V gene are DFQATT and SNEGSKA (reference sequence). This CDR3 has 14 residues. The CDR3, as DNA: TGCAGTGCCCTGGCGGGGTTAGGTAATTCACCCCTCAACTTT. This translates into CSALAGLGNSPLNF.

This clonotype came up many times. This chain joins TRBV20-1 and TRBJ2-3; maybe TRBD1 (6 bases). The CDR3 has 14 amino acids. V shed 5 bases and J shed 4 bases, with 16 bases lying between them. Per germline, CDR1 DFQATT and CDR2 SNEGSKA (reference sequence). The CDR3 reads CSALDTGTADTQYF. CDR3 DNA sequence: TGCAGTGCTTTGGATACAGGGACCGCAGATACGCAGTATTTT.

This clonotype came up many times. The CDR3 bases are TGCGCCAGCAGCCATCTTCCGGGACAGGGTGACACCGGGGAGCTGTTTTTT. Amino acids: CASSHLPGQGDTGELFF. V is TRBV4-1 and J is TRBJ2-2; 9 bases align to TRBD1. CDR3 size: 17 residues. Germline CDR1 and CDR2: MGHRA and YSYEKL. J lost 3 bases, V lost 3 bases, and 8 bases had no gene match.

This clonotype occurred a few times. The chain recombines TRBV5-1 with TRBJ1-2, with 8 bases fitting TRBD1. The CDR3 length is 15 residues. Germline V gene sequence: CDR1 SGHRS, CDR2 YFSETQ. Trimming at V came to 0 bases and at J to 8 bases, leaving 9 bases not matched to a gene. CDR3 amino acids: CASSLGDRPRRGYTF. CDR3 coding DNA: TGCGCCAGCAGCTTGGGGGACAGGCCCCGCAGGGGCTACACCTTC.

There are many counts of this clonotype. The chain has TRBV20-1 and TRBJ1-2; D might be TRBD1 (5 bases). CDR3 length equals 11 residues. CDR1 DFQATT and CDR2 SNEGSKA come from the germline V gene (reference sequence). V lost 6 bases and J lost 8, with 13 bases in between. CDR3 in DNA: TGCAGTGCCCGGGATCAGGGCGGCTACACCTTC. Its translation is CSARDQGGYTF.

The sample holds many counts of this clonotype. J is TRBJ1-6 and V is TRBV20-1, with 7 bases aligning to TRBD1. In germline, CDR1 is DFQATT, CDR2 SNEGSKA (reference sequence). The V and J ends lost 6 bases and 0 bases, in that order; junction bases with no gene match: 5. This CDR3 region has 15 residues. CDR3 sequence (DNA): TGCAGTGCGAGACAGGGAAGCTCCTATAATTCACCCCTCCACTTT. Protein product: CSARQGSSYNSPLHF.

This clonotype was seen ten or more times. This sequence joins TRBV6-5 and TRBJ2-7; 9 bases agree with TRBD1. CDR3 length equals 16 residues. CDR1 MNHEY and CDR2 SVGAGI come from the germline V gene. Trimming removed 2 bases from V and 4 bases from J; junction bases left unmatched: 9. The CDR3 DNA sequence: TGTGCCAGCAGTTACCGTGCTGGGACAGGGATTTACGAGCAGTACTTC. It translates to CASSYRAGTGIYEQYF.

In this sample, this clonotype turned up many times. The chain is built from TRBV7-9 and TRBJ2-3; 7 bases align to TRBD2. Unmatched junction bases numbered 6, after V lost 2 bases and J lost 1 base. The CDR3 has 16 amino acids. Per the germline V gene, CDR1 is SEHNR and CDR2 is FQNEAQ (reference sequence). The CDR3 here is CASSLFRLAGTDTQYF. As DNA, the CDR3 is TGTGCCAGCAGCTTATTCCGGCTAGCGGGCACAGATACGCAGTATTTT.

This clonotype has a handful of counts. For the CDR3, the DNA is TGTGCCAGCAGCGCGCTCGCCGGGACAGGACATCAAGATACGCAGTATTTT. Amino acid sequence: CASSALAGTGHQDTQYF. J is TRBJ2-3 and V is TRBV5-6; 8 nucleotides agree with TRBD1. This CDR3 is built from 17 residues. Germline loops: CDR1 SGHDT, CDR2 YYEEEE. With 4 bases clipped from V and 5 bases from J, the junction kept 15 bases outside the gene matches.

This clonotype occurred many times. The rearrangement links TRBV7-2 to TRBJ2-1; D remains ambiguous. V lost 5 bases and J lost 4, with 15 bases in between. Germline CDR1 is SGHTA and CDR2 is FQGNSA. CDR3 length equals 15 residues. The chain's CDR3 is CASSVMGRPYNEQFF. In nucleotides, the CDR3 is TGTGCCAGCAGCGTTATGGGCAGGCCTTACAATGAGCAGTTCTTC.

The sample holds many counts of this clonotype. CDR3 DNA sequence: TGCGCCAGCAGCCGGGAACGGGCAGGGGTGAATTCACCCCTCCACTTT. Translated, it gives CASSRERAGVNSPLHF. The chain has TRBV4-1 and TRBJ1-6; tentative D call: TRBD1 (6 bases). The germline V gene encodes CDR1 MGHRA and CDR2 YSYEKL. This CDR3 spans 16 amino acids. V was trimmed by 4 bases and J by 7 bases, leaving 17 bases between them.

This clonotype was picked up many times. V gene TRBV20-1 combines with J gene TRBJ2-5; weak D call: TRBD2 (7 bases). The V and J ends lost 0 bases and 4 bases respectively, with 12 bases between them. The CDR3 runs to 14 residues. Germline V gene data show CDR1 as DFQATT and CDR2 as SNEGSKA (reference sequence). The CDR3 DNA reads as TGCAGTGCTAGAGATCCTAGGGGGGGAGAGACCCAGTACTTC. Translating gives CSARDPRGGETQYF.

The sample holds many counts of this clonotype. The chain has TRBV5-1 and TRBJ2-3; D remains ambiguous. The germline CDR1 and CDR2 sequences are SGHRS and YFSETQ. V lost 4 bases and J lost 6, with 9 bases in between. This CDR3 has 12 amino acids. CDR3 nucleotide sequence: TGCGCCAGCAGCCTGAACCGGGATACGCAGTATTTT. This translates into CASSLNRDTQYF.

This clonotype was seen a handful of times. V and J are TRBV15 and TRBJ2-2; D tentatively fits TRBD1 or TRBD2 (5 bases each). V lost 0 bases and J lost 3, with 5 bases in between. The CDR3 totals 14 residues. In germline, CDR1 is LNHNV, CDR2 YYDKDF (reference sequence). CDR3 DNA: TGTGCCACCAGCAGAGAGGGGGACACCGGGGAGCTGTTTTTT. Its translation: CATSREGDTGELFF.

The V and J genes are TRBV5-1 and TRBJ1-2; 8 bases map to TRBD1. Germline CDR1 SGHRS, CDR2 YFSETQ. V was pared by 0 bases and J by 8 bases, with 6 bases of the junction left unmatched. The CDR3 consists of 14 residues. CDR3 bases: TGCGCCAGCAGCTTGGAGGGACAGGTTTTGGGCTACACCTTC. Its translation: CASSLEGQVLGYTF.

This clonotype showed up many times. This chain uses TRBV4-1 with TRBJ2-5; the match to TRBD1 covers 10 bases. The trim removed 6 bases at V and 2 bases at J, leaving 9 bases unmatched. CDR3 length equals 16 residues. CDR1 is MGHRA and CDR2 is YSYEKL in the germline V gene. The CDR3, as DNA: TGCGCCAGCAGGGGAAGACAGGGGGCGCTTCAAGAGACCCAGTACTTC. Its protein is CASRGRQGALQETQYF.

Comments on this clonotype: Germline and junction disagree at one end, which may indicate a read error. The genes are TRBV27 and TRBJ1-5; weak D call: TRBD1 (5 bases). CDR1 and CDR2 (germline): MNHEY, SMNVEV (reference sequence). The CDR3 has 14 residues. CDR3 DNA sequence: TGTGCCAGCAGAGAGACAGTTAGCAATCAGCCCCAGCAATTT. Residues: CASRETVSNQPQQF.

This clonotype has ten or more counts. The V call is TRBV12-3 or TRBV12-4, the J call TRBJ1-2; 11 nucleotides align to TRBD1. The junction had 16 bases not matched to a gene; V was cut back by 6 bases and J by 4 bases. This CDR3 has 18 amino acids. This chain's CDR3 is CASSQPKDRGPGSYGYTF. The CDR3 DNA reads TGTGCCAGCAGCCAACCCAAGGACAGGGGGCCCGGAAGCTATGGCTACACCTTC.

This clonotype was detected ten times or more. Here the CDR3 DNA reads TGCAGCGTCTCAAACCTTGGGACACTGAACACTGAAGCTTTCTTT. Its protein product is CSVSNLGTLNTEAFF. V usage is TRBV29-1 and J usage is TRBJ1-1, with D perhaps matching TRBD1 (6 bases). Germline V gene data show CDR1 as SQVTM and CDR2 as ANQGSEA. With 6 bases removed from V and 0 bases from J, the gap between germline ends came to 17 bases. The CDR3 loop spans 15 amino acids.

In this sample, this clonotype turned up many times. The rearrangement joins TRBV9 to TRBJ1-3; D is ambiguous. Germline loops: CDR1 SGDLS, CDR2 YYNGEE. The CDR3 totals 14 residues. Trimming pared 4 bases from V and 0 bases from J, leaving 8 bases between. DNA for the CDR3: TGTGCCAGCAGCCGAGTCCCCTCTGGAAACACCATATATTTT. Protein sequence: CASSRVPSGNTIYF. The entire variable domain, with the rest obtained from reference TRBV9 and TRBJ1-3, is as follows: DSGVTQTPKHLITATGQRVTLRCSPRSGDLSVYWYQQSLDQGLQFLIQYYNGEERAKGNILERFSAQQFPDLHSELNLSSLELGDSALYFCASSRVPSGNTIYFGEGSWLTVV.

This clonotype came up many times. The chain has TRBV20-1 and TRBJ2-5; 9 nucleotides agree with TRBD2. V was clipped by 5 bases and J by 9 bases; unmatched bases: 7. The germline CDR1 and CDR2 sequences are DFQATT and SNEGSKA (reference sequence). CDR3 size: 12 residues. CDR3 nucleotide sequence: TGCAGTGCTGGGGGACTAGCCGTGGCCCAGTACTTC. It yields the protein CSAGGLAVAQYF.

This clonotype has a count of ten or more. This chain connects TRBV5-1 to TRBJ2-2, with D tentatively TRBD2 (5 bases). The CDR3 runs 14 residues. CDR1 SGHRS and CDR2 YFSETQ come from the germline V gene. Trimming pared 5 bases from V and 0 bases from J, leaving 8 bases between. The chain's CDR3 is CASRGRANTGELFF. The CDR3 nucleotides read TGCGCCAGCAGGGGGAGAGCGAACACCGGGGAGCTGTTTTTT.

By share, this clonotype counts as medium-sized. The chain carries TRBV20-1 and TRBJ2-1, with D possibly called TRBD1 or TRBD2 (5 bases each). Trimming took 5 bases from V and 6 from J, leaving 23 bases between them. CDR1 and CDR2 (germline): DFQATT, SNEGSKA (reference sequence). The CDR3 runs to 16 residues. In DNA form, the CDR3 reads TGCAGTGCTCCCGATAGGGACCGGGGAATGGGCAATGAGCAGTTCTTC. Translating gives CSAPDRDRGMGNEQFF.

This clonotype was counted at least ten times. V and J are TRBV3-1 and TRBJ2-7; unclear D gene. The CDR3 is 13 residues long. Per the germline V gene, CDR1 is LGHDT and CDR2 is YNNKEL (reference sequence). The germline V and J ends were trimmed by 1 base and 3 bases, with 7 bases remaining between them. This chain's CDR3 is CASSQGLLYEQYV. The CDR3 DNA reads TGTGCCAGCAGCCAAGGACTGCTCTACGAGCAGTACGTC.

The chain has TRBV7-8 and TRBJ1-5, with a tentative D call TRBD1 (5 bases). Germline CDR1 reads SGHVS; CDR2 reads FQNEAQ. The germline V and J ends were trimmed by 3 bases and 4 bases, with 10 bases remaining between them. This CDR3 has 14 amino acids. The CDR3 spells CASSLGPRNQPQHF. The CDR3 DNA sequence: TGTGCCAGCAGCTTGGGACCGAGAAATCAGCCCCAGCATTTT.

Ten or more counts support this clonotype. The J gene is TRBJ2-5, the V gene TRBV18; D gene unclear. CDR1 KGHSH and CDR2 LQKENI come from the germline V gene. The CDR3 sequence is 14 residues long. V lost 3 bases and J lost 2, with 10 bases in between. CDR3 bases: TGTGCCAGCTCACCGCCAAGTCAACAAGAGACCCAGTACTTC. Translating it yields CASSPPSQQETQYF.

This clonotype was found many times. This chain links TRBV10-3 with TRBJ1-1, with 11 nucleotides matching TRBD1. The V gene's germline CDR1 is ENHRY and CDR2 SYGVKD. The CDR3 runs 14 residues. The V segment lost 5 bases and the J segment 7 bases; nucleotides outside the gene matches: 6. CDR3 nucleotides: TGTGCCATCAGTAAAGGGACAGGGGGTGGTGAAGCTTTCTTT. Protein product: CAISKGTGGGEAFF.

This clonotype has at least ten counts. The chain uses TRBV20-1 and TRBJ2-3; 8 bases align to TRBD2. Germline V lookup: CDR1 DFQATT, CDR2 SNEGSKA (reference sequence). V shed 3 bases and J 6 bases; nucleotides not matched to a gene: 11. This CDR3 region has 15 residues. CDR3 region: CSARDPAGVADTQYF. The CDR3 DNA sequence: TGCAGTGCTAGGGATCCAGCGGGGGTAGCGGATACGCAGTATTTT.

This clonotype was seen a handful of times. The chain links TRBV5-1 to TRBJ2-3; D call uncertain. CDR3 length: 11 amino acids. Germline CDR1 and CDR2: SGHRS and YFSETQ. Trimming cost V 5 bases and J 6 bases, with 7 bases left between them. CDR3: CASRQQDTQYF. In DNA form, the CDR3 reads TGCGCCAGCAGACAACAGGATACGCAGTATTTT.

This clonotype was seen many times. The rearrangement uses TRBV24-1 and TRBJ2-1; 8 bases agree with TRBD2. V lost 9 bases and J lost 5; bases outside the gene matches: 8. The CDR3 has 14 amino acids. Germline loops: CDR1 KGHDR, CDR2 SFDVKD. CDR3 in DNA: TGTGCCACCGAGCGGGGGTTCCCTAACAATGAGCAGTTCTTC. This translates into CATERGFPNNEQFF.

Comment on this clonotype: Germline and junction disagree at one end, which may indicate a read error. This chain links TRBV5-1 with TRBJ2-3, with TRBD2 matching 10 bases. This CDR3 region has 18 residues. Germline V gene data show CDR1 as SGHRS and CDR2 as YFSETQ. Here the CDR3 reads CASSLGRRLAGAGDTQYF. The CDR3 region has the DNA TGTGCCAGCAGCTTGGGGCGTCGCCTAGCGGGGGCCGGAGATACGCAGTATTTT. The variable domain in full, completed from reference TRBV5-1 and TRBJ2-3, reads KAGVTQTPRYLIKTRGQQVTLSCSPISGHRSVSWYQQTPGQGLQFLFEYFSETQRNKGNFPGRFSGRQFSNSRSEMNVSTLELGDSALYLCASSLGRRLAGAGDTQYFGPGTRLTVL.

The chain is built from TRBV10-3 and TRBJ1-1; D not resolved. Germline CDR1 ENHRY, CDR2 SYGVKD. The V gene lost 2 bases and the J gene lost 5 bases, with 15 bases spanning the gap. There are 15 residues in the CDR3. CDR3 protein: CAISEGDRGWTEAFF. The CDR3 DNA is TGTGCCATCAGTGAGGGGGATCGAGGGTGGACTGAAGCTTTCTTT.